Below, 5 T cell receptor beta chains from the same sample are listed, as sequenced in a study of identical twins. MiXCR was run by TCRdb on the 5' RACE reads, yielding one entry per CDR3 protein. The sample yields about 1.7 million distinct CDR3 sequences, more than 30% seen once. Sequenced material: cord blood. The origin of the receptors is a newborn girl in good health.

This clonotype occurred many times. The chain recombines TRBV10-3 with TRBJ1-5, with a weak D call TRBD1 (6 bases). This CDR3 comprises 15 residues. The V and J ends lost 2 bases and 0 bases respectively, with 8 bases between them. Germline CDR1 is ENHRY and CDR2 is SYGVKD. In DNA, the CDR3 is TGTGCCATCAGTGAGGGGGGGCATAGCAATCAGCCCCAGCATTTT. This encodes CAISEGGHSNQPQHF.

CDR3 sequence (DNA): TGTGCCACCAGTGATTCCCCCGGGAAGAGACTTGAGCAGTTCTTC. Protein product: CATSDSPGKRLEQFF. The J gene is TRBJ2-1, the V gene TRBV24-1, with a weak D call TRBD2 (5 bases). This CDR3 comprises 15 residues. V shed 2 bases and J shed 9 bases, with 16 bases lying between them. Germline CDR1 KGHDR, CDR2 SFDVKD.

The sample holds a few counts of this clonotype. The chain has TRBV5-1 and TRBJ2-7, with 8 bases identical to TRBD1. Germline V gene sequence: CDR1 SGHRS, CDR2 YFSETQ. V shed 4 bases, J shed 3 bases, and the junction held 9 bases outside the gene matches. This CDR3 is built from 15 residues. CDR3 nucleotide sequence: TGCGCCAGCAGCCCCTGGACAGGGCCCAACTACGAGCAGTACTTC. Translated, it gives CASSPWTGPNYEQYF.

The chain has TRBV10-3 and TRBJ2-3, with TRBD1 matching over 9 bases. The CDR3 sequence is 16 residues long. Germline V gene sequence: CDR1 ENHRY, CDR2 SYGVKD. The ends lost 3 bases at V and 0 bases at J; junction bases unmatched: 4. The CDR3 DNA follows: TGTGCCATCAGTGACCCCGGGACAGGGAGCACAGATACGCAGTATTTT. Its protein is CAISDPGTGSTDTQYF.

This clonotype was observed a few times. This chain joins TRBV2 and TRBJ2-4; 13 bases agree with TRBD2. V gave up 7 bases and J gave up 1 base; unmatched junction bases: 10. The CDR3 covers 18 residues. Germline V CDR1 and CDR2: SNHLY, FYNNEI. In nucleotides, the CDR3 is TGTGCCAGCAACGGACTAGCGGGAGTGATTCCCGCCAAAAACATTCAGTACTTC. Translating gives CASNGLAGVIPAKNIQYF.